The T cell receptor beta chain under discussion was sequenced for a study of T-cell memory formation after mild COVID-19. TCRdb independently ran MiXCR on the 5' RACE reads; one entry per CDR3 protein. The sample has over 350,000 distinct CDR3 sequences, roughly 15% seen once. CDR3 length: 14 residues. V was shortened by 7 bases and J by 5 bases, with 15 bases between the two germline ends. The V and J genes are TRBV12-3 or TRBV12-4 and TRBJ2-1; weak D call: TRBD1 (6 bases). The origin of this receptor is a man aged 18-30 years who had mild COVID-19 (a few samples of this study predate the infection). Cell type and time point are not known. The specimen was PBMCs or a T cell subset sorted from them (not recorded which). This CDR3 is CASTAGTLNNEQFF. The CDR3 DNA follows: TGTGCCAGCACCGCCGGGACACTAAACAATGAGCAGTTCTTC.